The 26 T cell receptor beta chains below all came from one sample that was sequenced in a study of vaccination effects on CD4 cells after COVID-19 (dated by TCRdb to between 2022 and 2023). No antigens are known for them. The method behind the library was the immunoSEQ multiplex PCR assay. TCRdb obtained this table from immuneACCESS and retained in-frame rearrangements with V and J assigned. These tables miss some clones; where compared with another copy, unresolved V genes account for less than half of the shortfall, and the remainder is unexplained. The sample table shows 42,000 or so clones, and roughly four fifths are seen once. Clones ranked in the top ten supply under 30% of the sample. To identify antigen-specific CD4+ T cell clonotypes by their expansion, the ViraFEST assay first stimulated PBMC with viral peptide pools and then applied TCR sequencing. After roughly 11 days of culture, CD4+ T cells were isolated with the EasySep CD4+ T cell isolation kit. Convalescent patients had PCR-confirmed SARS-CoV-2 infection between March and December 2020, before Alpha, Beta and Delta variants emerged in the United States.

Sequencing used CD4+ T cells from PBMCs cultured with a peptide pool, obtained before COVID-19 vaccination. The receptor set was obtained from a human donor who had a prior SARS-CoV-2 infection.

CDR3 bases: TGTGCCAGCAGCGTACTGAATGAGCAGTTCTTC. It codes for CASSVLNEQFF. This chain links TRBV6-5 with TRBJ2-1; no reliable D call. In germline, CDR1 is MNHEY, CDR2 SVGAGI. This CDR3 comprises 11 residues. V lost 6 bases, J lost 7 bases, and 7 bases lay in between.

Of note for this clone: Sequence at one end of the junction differs from germline and may be a read error. The genes are TRBV6-1 and TRBJ2-2; 10 bases align to TRBD2. The CDR3 loop spans 15 amino acids. CDR1 and CDR2 (germline): MNHNS, SASEGT. DNA of the CDR3: TGTGCCAGCAGGGAAGCGGGGGGGCGAACCGGGGAGCTGTTTTTT. It codes for CASREAGGRTGELFF.

The chain combines TRBV25-1 with TRBJ2-5, with D perhaps matching TRBD1 (6 bases). Germline-derived CDR1 and CDR2 are MGHDK and SYGVNS. This CDR3 has 13 residues. V was clipped by 7 bases and J by 5 bases, with 14 bases between them. As DNA, the CDR3 is TGTGCCAGCACTAAACAGGGATTGGAGACCCAGTACTTC. This gives the protein CASTKQGLETQYF.

This chain links TRBV5-4 with TRBJ2-4, with D perhaps TRBD1 (5 bases). Germline values: CDR1 SGHNT, CDR2 YYREEE (reference sequence). The germline V and J ends were trimmed by 4 bases and 0 bases, with 11 bases remaining between them. The CDR3 sequence is 15 residues long. The CDR3 protein is CASSDPRGAKNIQYF. The CDR3 DNA sequence: TGTGCCAGCAGCGATCCTAGGGGAGCCAAAAACATTCAGTACTTC.

V gene TRBV5-1 combines with J gene TRBJ2-1, with 8 bases aligning to TRBD2. This CDR3 spans 14 amino acids. Germline V lookup: CDR1 SGHRS, CDR2 YFSETQ. Unmatched junction bases numbered 7, after V lost 3 bases and J lost 8 bases. The DNA for the CDR3 is TGCGCCAGCAGCTCCGGGACTAGTAGCTATGAGCAGTTCTTC. Its translation: CASSSGTSSYEQFF.

The DNA of the CDR3 is TGCGCCAGCAGCTGGACTAGCGGGATAGAGACCCAGTACTTC. Residues: CASSWTSGIETQYF. V and J are TRBV5-1 and TRBJ2-5, with 12 bases that match TRBD2. The CDR3 totals 14 residues. Trimming cost V 3 bases and J 4 bases; bases outside gene matches: 1. Germline lookup yields CDR1 SGHRS and CDR2 YFSETQ. Drawing the rest from reference TRBV5-1 and TRBJ2-5, the complete variable domain is KAGVTQTPRYLIKTRGQQVTLSCSPISGHRSVSWYQQTPGQGLQFLFEYFSETQRNKGNFPGRFSGRQFSNSRSEMNVSTLELGDSALYLCASSWTSGIETQYFGPGTRLLVL.

The V and J genes are TRBV18 and TRBJ2-5, with 8 bases fitting TRBD2. The CDR3 covers 14 residues. V dropped 6 bases and J dropped 5; count of bases not matched to a gene: 8. Germline values: CDR1 KGHSH, CDR2 LQKENI. The DNA for the CDR3 is TGTGCCAGCTCGCCCGGACTAGCCGGGGAGACCCAGTACTTC. Translating gives CASSPGLAGETQYF.

The chain combines TRBV7-3 with TRBJ2-3; D remains unclear. Germline V lookup: CDR1 SGHTA, CDR2 FQGTGA. Trimming removed 5 bases from V and 2 bases from J, with 8 bases in between. The CDR3 is 13 amino acids. In DNA form, the CDR3 reads TGTGCCAGCAGCCTATCATACACAGATACGCAGTATTTT. Protein sequence: CASSLSYTDTQYF.

This chain joins TRBV7-6 and TRBJ2-7; D uncertain. Germline lookup yields CDR1 SGHVS and CDR2 FNYEAQ. This CDR3 is built from 13 residues. Trimming cost V 5 bases and J 5 bases, with 13 bases left between them. The DNA of the CDR3 is TGTGCCAGCAGCCCAAACCCGGGCCACGAGCAGTACTTC. Protein: CASSPNPGHEQYF. The whole variable domain, filled in from reference TRBV7-6 and TRBJ2-7, reads GAGVSQSPRYKVTKRGQDVALRCDPISGHVSLYWYRQALGQGPEFLTYFNYEAQQDKSGLPNDRFSAERPEGSISTLTIQRTEQRDSAMYRCASSPNPGHEQYFGPGTRLTVT.

The chain carries TRBV3-1 (or the pseudogene TRBV3-2) and TRBJ2-3; no clear D gene. Trimming pared 3 bases from V and 6 bases from J, leaving 7 bases between. The CDR3 is 12 residues long. In germline, CDR1 is LGHDT, CDR2 YNNKEL (reference sequence). The CDR3: CASSQWVDTQYF. In nucleotides, the CDR3 is TGTGCCAGCAGCCAGTGGGTGGATACGCAGTATTTT.

V gene TRBV12-3 or TRBV12-4 combines with J gene TRBJ1-1; D uncertain. The CDR3 contains 13 residues. The V end was cut by 3 bases, the J end by 1 base, with 6 bases between. CDR3 amino acids: CASSFRQNTEAFF. DNA for the CDR3: TGTGCCAGCAGTTTTAGACAGAACACTGAAGCTTTCTTT.

J is TRBJ1-3 and V is TRBV6-5; D remains ambiguous. This CDR3 has 14 amino acids. V was cut by 0 bases and J by 7 bases, with 10 bases left in between. Per the germline V gene, CDR1 is MNHEY and CDR2 is SVGAGI. The DNA for the CDR3 is TGTGCCAGCAGTTACTCAGGTTCCCGTAACACCATATATTTT. This codes for CASSYSGSRNTIYF.

There are a few counts of this clone. This chain joins TRBV5-1 and TRBJ1-1; the D is unclear. There are 14 residues in the CDR3. V was trimmed by 2 bases and J by 3 bases, leaving 11 bases between them. The V gene's germline CDR1 is SGHRS and CDR2 YFSETQ. The CDR3 DNA follows: TGCGCCAGCAGCTTAGTGGGGAGCGACACTGAAGCTTTCTTT. Its translation is CASSLVGSDTEAFF. Full variable domain (outside the CDR3, taken from reference TRBV5-1 and TRBJ1-1): KAGVTQTPRYLIKTRGQQVTLSCSPISGHRSVSWYQQTPGQGLQFLFEYFSETQRNKGNFPGRFSGRQFSNSRSEMNVSTLELGDSALYLCASSLVGSDTEAFFGQGTRLTVV.

The rearrangement links TRBV7-2 to TRBJ2-4; 8 positions agree with TRBD1. V lost 5 bases, J lost 5 bases, and 5 bases stayed unmatched. The CDR3 covers 14 residues. Looked up from germline, CDR1 is SGHTA and CDR2 is FQGNSA. The CDR3 here is CASSTTGAQNIQYF. In nucleotides, the CDR3 is TGTGCCAGCAGCACGACAGGGGCCCAAAACATTCAGTACTTC.

In its sample, this clone ranks as medium-sized. CDR3 DNA sequence: TGTGCCAGCCGAGGAGGTAATGAGCAGTTCTTC. Protein product: CASRGGNEQFF. The rearrangement joins TRBV12-3 or TRBV12-4 to TRBJ2-1; a possible D gene is TRBD2 (5 bases). The CDR3 length is 11 residues. V lost 8 bases and J lost 7, with 9 bases in between.

The genes are TRBV18 and TRBJ2-3; no definite D call. The CDR3 consists of 14 residues. Looked up from germline, CDR1 is KGHSH and CDR2 is LQKENI. V gave up 0 bases and J gave up 4 bases, with 8 bases separating them. The chain's CDR3 is CASSPPWQSDTQYF. In DNA form, the CDR3 reads TGTGCCAGCTCACCACCGTGGCAGTCAGATACGCAGTATTTT.

The chain couples TRBV24-1 to TRBJ2-5, with D unclear. Trimming removed 6 bases from V and 1 base from J, with 11 bases in between. The CDR3 runs to 14 residues. Per the germline V gene, CDR1 is KGHDR and CDR2 is SFDVKD. CDR3: CATSRVGPQETQYF. CDR3 DNA sequence: TGTGCCACCAGTCGGGTTGGTCCCCAAGAGACCCAGTACTTC.

The CDR3 DNA reads TGTGCCAGCAGCGTAGAGCCAATAGTAGGGACAGGGGCGGATGGCTACACCTTC. Protein sequence: CASSVEPIVGTGADGYTF. V usage is TRBV9 and J usage is TRBJ1-2; 10 bases fit TRBD1. The junction had 14 bases not matched to a gene; V was cut back by 0 bases and J by 6 bases. Per germline, CDR1 SGDLS and CDR2 YYNGEE. The CDR3 extends over 18 amino acids. The complete variable domain, with remaining parts taken from reference TRBV9 and TRBJ1-2, reads DSGVTQTPKHLITATGQRVTLRCSPRSGDLSVYWYQQSLDQGLQFLIQYYNGEERAKGNILERFSAQQFPDLHSELNLSSLELGDSALYFCASSVEPIVGTGADGYTFGSGTRLTVV.

This clone was counted only a few times. V usage is TRBV19 and J usage is TRBJ1-5; D perhaps matches TRBD1 (5 bases). Germline V gene data show CDR1 as LNHDA and CDR2 as SQIVND (reference sequence). This CDR3 spans 15 amino acids. Trimming shortened V by 6 bases and J by 2 bases, and 14 bases separated the two germline ends. CDR3 coding DNA: TGTGCCAGTAGCCCGATGTGGGGGGGCAATCAGCCCCAGCATTTT. Translated, it gives CASSPMWGGNQPQHF.

The chain couples TRBV4-1 to TRBJ1-4; D gene unclear. Germline V gene data show CDR1 as MGHRA and CDR2 as YSYEKL. Trimming took 4 bases from V and 3 from J, leaving 12 bases between them. The CDR3 consists of 15 residues. CDR3: CASSLLGPPNEKLFF. DNA for the CDR3: TGCGCCAGCAGCCTGCTGGGCCCGCCTAATGAAAAACTGTTTTTT.

The chain links TRBV7-2 to TRBJ2-3; D is perhaps TRBD2 (6 bases). With 1 base removed from V and 3 bases from J, the gap between germline ends came to 8 bases. CDR3 size: 14 residues. Germline CDR1 reads SGHTA; CDR2 reads FQGNSA. The CDR3 sequence is CASSLVRETDTQYF. The CDR3 DNA reads as TGTGCCAGCAGCTTAGTACGGGAGACAGATACGCAGTATTTT.

This clone was observed a handful of times. CDR3 nucleotide sequence: TGTGCCGGCCAAGGGGCTAATTCACCCCTCCACTTT. Its protein product is CAGQGANSPLHF. This chain uses TRBV2 with TRBJ1-6; TRBD1 might be the D (5 bases). V lost 11 bases to trimming and J lost 6 bases, with 11 bases between them. This CDR3 region has 12 residues. Germline V lookup: CDR1 SNHLY, CDR2 FYNNEI. Drawing the rest from reference TRBV2 and TRBJ1-6, the complete variable domain is EPEVTQTPSHQVTQMGQEVILRCVPISNHLYFYWYRQILGQKVEFLVSFYNNEISEKSEIFDDQFSVERPDGSNFTLKIRSTKLEDSAMYFCAGQGANSPLHFGNGTRLTVT.

This chain links TRBV23-1 with TRBJ2-7; 10 positions match TRBD2. TRBV23-1 is flagged as an ORF with uncertain function. This CDR3 comprises 16 residues. Germline trimming cut 0 bases from V and 2 bases from J; bases unmatched to any gene: 4. The CDR3: CASSQSEREGAYEQYF. The CDR3 coding sequence is TGCGCCAGCAGTCAATCGGAGCGGGAGGGCGCCTACGAGCAGTACTTC.

Remarks on this clone: A junction end diverges from the germline sequence, so it may reflect a read error. The chain recombines TRBV7-9 with TRBJ1-1, with D maybe TRBD1 (6 bases). CDR1 SEHNR and CDR2 FQNEAQ come from the germline V gene (reference sequence). The CDR3 sequence is 12 residues long. CDR3 in DNA: TGCACACTCGGACAGATTAACACTGAAGCTTTCTTT. This gives the protein CTLGQINTEAFF.

A few counts support this clone. V is TRBV6-5 and J is TRBJ2-1; 9 nucleotides agree with TRBD2. The CDR3 loop spans 15 amino acids. Germline lookup yields CDR1 MNHEY and CDR2 SVGAGI. The J segment lost 6 bases and the V segment lost 3 bases, leaving 6 bases of the junction unmatched. CDR3 sequence: CASSYGLAGSNEQFF. The CDR3 nucleotides read TGTGCCAGCAGTTATGGGCTAGCGGGGTCCAATGAGCAGTTCTTC.

The rearrangement uses TRBV7-2 and TRBJ2-7; 7 nucleotides match TRBD2. Germline loops: CDR1 SGHTA, CDR2 FQGNSA. This CDR3 has 15 residues. V gave up 5 bases and J gave up 5 bases; unmatched junction bases: 12. The CDR3 DNA follows: TGTGCCAGCAGCCTGACCGGGACTAATCCCCACGAGCAGTACTTC. This encodes CASSLTGTNPHEQYF.